These 19 T cell receptor beta chains came from one sample sequenced in a study of T-cell reconstitution after alpha-beta-depleted transplantation in children. A TCRbeta library incorporating unique molecular identifiers was prepared. TCRdb redid the calling of the PCR reads with MiXCR, one entry per CDR3 protein. The table has about 590,000 distinct CDR3 sequences, 10% to 15% seen once. The sequencing here drew on PBMCs, mostly from graft donor cells, taken 360 days after TCRalphabeta/CD19-depleted stem cell transplant. These receptors all come from a male patient younger than 18 who had a stem cell transplant for acute myeloid leukemia, so the T cells may come from the graft donor.

The chain couples TRBV18 to TRBJ2-2, with D unresolved. CDR3 length: 15 residues. V lost 1 base and J 0 bases, leaving 6 bases between the germline ends. From germline, CDR1 is KGHSH and CDR2 LQKENI. The CDR3 sequence: CASSPQGSNTGELFF. CDR3 sequence (DNA): TGTGCCAGCTCACCACAGGGTTCGAACACCGGGGAGCTGTTTTTT.

This clonotype has just a few counts. The rearrangement links TRBV20-1 to TRBJ2-2; 7 nucleotides align to TRBD2. The CDR3 has 15 residues. Germline values: CDR1 DFQATT, CDR2 SNEGSKA (reference sequence). V lost 2 bases to trimming and J lost 3 bases; unmatched junction nucleotides: 6. CDR3: CSARLLAKDTGELFF. In DNA form, the CDR3 reads TGCAGTGCTAGACTACTAGCGAAAGACACCGGGGAGCTGTTTTTT.

The genes are TRBV7-3 and TRBJ2-1; 9 nucleotides agree with TRBD1. Germline V gene data show CDR1 as SGHTA and CDR2 as FQGTGA. This CDR3 is built from 16 residues. V shed 5 bases and J 0 bases; nucleotides not matched to a gene: 5. CDR3 nucleotide sequence: TGTGCCAGCAGCCCCGGACAGGGGAGCTCCTACAATGAGCAGTTCTTC. It codes for CASSPGQGSSYNEQFF.

This clonotype turned up a few times. J is TRBJ2-4 and V is TRBV5-1; weak D call: TRBD1 (6 bases). V lost 3 bases and J lost 3, with 10 bases in between. The CDR3 extends over 14 amino acids. Germline CDR1 SGHRS, CDR2 YFSETQ. The DNA for the CDR3 is TGCGCCAGCAGCTCCGGACAGATCAAAAACATTCAGTACTTC. Encoded protein: CASSSGQIKNIQYF.

This clonotype came up a few times. This chain links TRBV5-5 with TRBJ2-1; 7 positions agree with TRBD1. The V segment lost 5 bases and the J segment 13 bases; nucleotides outside the gene matches: 12. Germline assignment: CDR1 SGHKS and CDR2 YYEKEE (reference sequence). The length of the CDR3 is 13 residues. DNA for the CDR3: TGTGCCAGCAGTCGAGACGACAGGGAAAGTCAGTTCTTC. This codes for CASSRDDRESQFF.

The rearrangement uses TRBV19 and TRBJ2-1; tentative D call: TRBD2 (7 bases). CDR1 and CDR2 (germline): LNHDA, SQIVND (reference sequence). V shed 7 bases and J shed 5 bases, with 39 bases lying between them. CDR3 size: 22 residues. The CDR3 region has the DNA TGTGCCAGTACCCGACTACGGGACACGGGACTACCTAGGAGGGGTGAAAACAATGAGCAGTTCTTC. Its protein is CASTRLRDTGLPRRGENNEQFF.

In this sample, this clonotype turned up many times. The chain is built from TRBV7-9 and TRBJ2-7, with D uncertain. Germline V gene data show CDR1 as SEHNR and CDR2 as FQNEAQ (reference sequence). Trimming took 3 bases from V and 3 from J, leaving 6 bases between them. CDR3 length: 12 amino acids. CDR3 amino acids: CASSFVFYEQYF. In DNA, the CDR3 is TGTGCCAGCAGCTTTGTTTTCTACGAGCAGTACTTC.

The rearrangement links TRBV20-1 to TRBJ1-5; D remains ambiguous. CDR1 and CDR2 (germline): DFQATT, SNEGSKA (reference sequence). Trimming pared 5 bases from V and 6 bases from J, leaving 17 bases between. The CDR3 contains 14 residues. CDR3 sequence: CSASGSPIIQPQHF. In DNA, the CDR3 is TGCAGTGCTTCGGGATCCCCTATAATTCAGCCCCAGCATTTT.

There are many counts of this clonotype. The chain couples TRBV21-1 to TRBJ2-2; the table's TRBD2 call for D was not verified on the DNA. TRBV21-1 is a pseudogene segment. The CDR3 is 17 residues long. The CDR3 loop is CASSLGTYLANTGELFF. For the CDR3, the DNA is TGTGCCAGCAGCCTCGGGACTTACCTCGCGAACACCGGGGAGCTGTTTTTT.

For the CDR3, the DNA is TGTGCCACCAGCAGAGATAAAAGCGGGATGGTGGAGACCCAGTACTTC. Translated: CATSRDKSGMVETQYF. The rearrangement uses TRBV15 and TRBJ2-5; 7 nucleotides agree with TRBD2. This CDR3 spans 16 amino acids. Germline trimming cut 0 bases from V and 5 bases from J; bases unmatched to any gene: 9. Germline V gene data show CDR1 as LNHNV and CDR2 as YYDKDF (reference sequence).

The CDR3 DNA reads TGTGCCACCTCCAAAGGGGGCTTCTCCTACGAGCAGTACTTC. As protein: CATSKGGFSYEQYF. The chain combines TRBV3-1 with TRBJ2-7; 7 bases fit TRBD1. The CDR3 is 14 amino acids. V lost 10 bases to trimming and J lost 0 bases; unmatched junction nucleotides: 9. Germline assignment: CDR1 LGHDT and CDR2 YNNKEL (reference sequence).

This clonotype was detected many times. The V gene is TRBV7-8, the J gene TRBJ2-7; D call uncertain. CDR3 length: 12 residues. V was pared by 3 bases and J by 5 bases, with 8 bases between. Germline loops: CDR1 SGHVS, CDR2 FQNEAQ. The CDR3 sequence is CASSFGANEQYF. CDR3 coding DNA: TGTGCCAGCAGCTTTGGTGCCAACGAGCAGTACTTC.

The rearrangement links TRBV12-3 or TRBV12-4 to TRBJ1-4, with a weak D call TRBD1 (6 bases). With 6 bases removed from V and 8 bases from J, the gap between germline ends came to 25 bases. The CDR3 has 17 amino acids. The CDR3 loop reads CASSKNSMGGPEEKLFF. DNA of the CDR3: TGTGCCAGCAGCAAAAACAGCATGGGGGGGCCCGAAGAAAAACTGTTTTTT.

The chain recombines TRBV10-3 with TRBJ2-1, with 10 bases fitting TRBD2. Germline trimming cut 8 bases from V and 10 bases from J; bases unmatched to any gene: 11. The CDR3 runs to 14 residues. CDR1 and CDR2 from the germline V gene are ENHRY and SYGVKD. In nucleotides, the CDR3 is TGTGCCATCCTTGACCGACTAGCGGGTGAAGAGCAGTTCTTC. Translated, it gives CAILDRLAGEEQFF.

This clonotype has a count of ten or more. The chain couples TRBV19 to TRBJ2-3; the match to TRBD1 covers 7 bases. After removal of 6 bases from V and 4 bases from J, the junction contained 4 bases not matched to a gene. Per germline, CDR1 LNHDA and CDR2 SQIVND (reference sequence). The length of the CDR3 is 13 residues. The CDR3 is CASRQGHPDTQYF. The CDR3 region has the DNA TGTGCCAGTAGACAGGGGCACCCAGATACGCAGTATTTT.

The chain joins TRBV25-1 to TRBJ2-1; 14 nucleotides match TRBD2. The J segment lost 0 bases and the V segment lost 5 bases, leaving 6 bases of the junction unmatched. Germline values: CDR1 MGHDK, CDR2 SYGVNS. The CDR3 is 18 amino acids. CDR3 coding DNA: TGTGCCAGCAGTTCCAGGGGGACTAGCGGGAGCTCCTACAATGAGCAGTTCTTC. It encodes CASSSRGTSGSSYNEQFF.

This clonotype appeared many times. The chain has TRBV29-1 and TRBJ2-1, with 11 bases lining up with TRBD2. CDR3 length: 14 residues. The trim removed 7 bases at V and 8 bases at J, leaving 10 bases unmatched. Germline CDR1 SQVTM, CDR2 ANQGSEA. The CDR3 spells CSEVAGGPGDEQFF. In DNA form, the CDR3 reads TGCAGCGAAGTAGCGGGAGGGCCAGGGGATGAGCAGTTCTTC.

The genes are TRBV12-3 or TRBV12-4 and TRBJ2-7; tentatively, D is TRBD1 (5 bases). V shed 7 bases and J shed 1 base, with 14 bases lying between them. The CDR3 is 14 residues long. CDR3 amino acids: CASTLTGFSYEQYF. In DNA form, the CDR3 reads TGTGCCAGCACCCTTACAGGTTTTTCCTACGAGCAGTACTTC.

This clonotype occurred many times. The chain uses TRBV15 and TRBJ2-7, with D unclear. The germline V gene encodes CDR1 LNHNV and CDR2 YYDKDF (reference sequence). Trimming removed 0 bases at V and 0 bases at J, with 6 bases between. The CDR3 covers 14 residues. Here the CDR3 DNA reads TGTGCCACCAGCAGAGATATGATCTCCTACGAGCAGTACTTC. As protein: CATSRDMISYEQYF.